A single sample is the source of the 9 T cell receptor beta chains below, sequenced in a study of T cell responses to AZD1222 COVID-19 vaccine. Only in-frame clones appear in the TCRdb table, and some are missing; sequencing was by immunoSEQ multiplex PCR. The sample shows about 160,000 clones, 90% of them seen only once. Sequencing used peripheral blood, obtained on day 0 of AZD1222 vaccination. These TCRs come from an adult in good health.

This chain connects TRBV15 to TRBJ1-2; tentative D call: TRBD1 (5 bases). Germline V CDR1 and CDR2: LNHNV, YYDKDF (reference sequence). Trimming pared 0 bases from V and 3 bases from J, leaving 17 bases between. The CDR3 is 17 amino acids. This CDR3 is CATSRDRGSRGDYGYTF. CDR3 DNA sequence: TGTGCCACCAGCAGAGATCGGGGTTCGAGGGGAGACTATGGCTACACCTTC.

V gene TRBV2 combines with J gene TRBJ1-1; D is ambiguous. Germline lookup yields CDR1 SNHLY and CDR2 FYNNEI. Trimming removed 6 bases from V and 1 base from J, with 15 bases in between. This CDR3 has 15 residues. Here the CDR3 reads CASSLRAHGNTEAFF. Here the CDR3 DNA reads TGTGCCAGCAGCTTAAGGGCCCACGGGAACACTGAAGCTTTCTTT.

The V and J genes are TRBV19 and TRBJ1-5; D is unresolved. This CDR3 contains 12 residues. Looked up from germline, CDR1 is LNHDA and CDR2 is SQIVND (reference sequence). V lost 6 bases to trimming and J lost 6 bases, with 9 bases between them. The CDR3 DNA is TGTGCCAGTAGGGGGTTGGGTCAGCCCCAGCATTTT. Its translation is CASRGLGQPQHF.

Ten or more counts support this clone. The CDR3 protein is CAISEGSYEQYF. DNA of the CDR3: TGTGCCATCAGTGAGGGGTCCTACGAGCAGTACTTC. The rearrangement links TRBV10-3 to TRBJ2-7; D is ambiguous. Per germline, CDR1 ENHRY and CDR2 SYGVKD. Trimming stripped 2 bases from V and 1 base from J, with 3 bases between. CDR3 size: 12 residues.

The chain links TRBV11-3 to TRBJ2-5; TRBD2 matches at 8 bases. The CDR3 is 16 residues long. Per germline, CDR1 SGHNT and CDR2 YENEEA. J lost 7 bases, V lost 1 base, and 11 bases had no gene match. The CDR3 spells CASSLAGGAAPVTQYF. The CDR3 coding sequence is TGTGCCAGCAGCTTAGCCGGGGGGGCCGCCCCGGTGACCCAGTACTTC.

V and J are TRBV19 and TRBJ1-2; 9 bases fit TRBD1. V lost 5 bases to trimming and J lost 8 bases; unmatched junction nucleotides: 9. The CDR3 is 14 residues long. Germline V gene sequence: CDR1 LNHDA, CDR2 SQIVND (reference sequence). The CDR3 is CASSATGGFKGYTF. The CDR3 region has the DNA TGTGCCAGTAGTGCAACAGGGGGCTTTAAAGGCTACACCTTC.

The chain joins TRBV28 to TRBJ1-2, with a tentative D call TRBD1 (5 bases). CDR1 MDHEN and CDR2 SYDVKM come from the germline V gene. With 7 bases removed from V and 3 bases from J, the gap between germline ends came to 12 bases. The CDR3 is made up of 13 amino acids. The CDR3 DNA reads TGTGCCAGCACTCGGGGGGGACACTATGGCTACACCTTC. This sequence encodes CASTRGGHYGYTF.

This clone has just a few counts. CDR3 loop: CASNTGPNSPLHF. The CDR3, as DNA: TGTGCCAGCAATACCGGGCCGAATTCACCCCTCCACTTT. The chain couples TRBV5-4 to TRBJ1-6; D not resolved. Germline V gives CDR1 SGHNT, CDR2 YYREEE (reference sequence). Trimming took off 6 bases at V and 7 bases at J, with 11 bases between the two ends. The CDR3 contains 13 residues.

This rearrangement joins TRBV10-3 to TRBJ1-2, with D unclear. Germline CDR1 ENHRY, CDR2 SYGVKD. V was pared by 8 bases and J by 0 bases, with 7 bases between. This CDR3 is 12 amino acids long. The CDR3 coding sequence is TGTGCCATCTGGCAGGCTAACTATGGCTACACCTTC. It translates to CAIWQANYGYTF.